This entry concerns a single T cell receptor beta chain. Clones were sequenced by immunoSEQ multiplex PCR, and TCRdb holds only the in-frame ones, with some missing. The sample lists approximately 2.5 million clones; approximately 92% were seen once. This sample was included in a study of shared clonotypes between healthy human individuals. Germline V gene sequence: CDR1 SGHAT, CDR2 FQDESV (reference sequence). This CDR3 spans 14 amino acids. Trimming removed 4 bases from V and 1 base from J, with 9 bases in between. The specimen was naive CD4+ T cells sorted from blood. The sample's subset: CD45RA+ positively selected. This clonotype was obtained from a young man in good health. The chain couples TRBV11-1 to TRBJ2-3; unclear D gene. The CDR3 DNA reads TGTGCCAGCAGCTCGCAAGTGGGCACAGATACGCAGTATTTT. It translates to CASSSQVGTDTQYF.